The entry that follows covers one TCR beta chain sequence. Its antigen remains unidentified. No base-level quality is on record; no much larger clone is a single base apart. TCRbeta CDR3 regions were amplified from genomic DNA using the immunoSEQ Assay, a bias-controlled multiplex PCR. The paper's processing steps were these. Within the assay, amplification of reference gene primers was used to estimate how many nucleated cells each sample contained. Sequence reads were collapsed and filtered to measure the absolute abundance of every unique TCRbeta CDR3 rearrangement. For each sample, productive Simpson clonality was calculated by taking the square root of Simpson's diversity index across productive rearrangements. TCRdb obtained this table from immuneACCESS and retained in-frame rearrangements with V and J assigned. These tables miss some clones; where compared with another copy, unresolved V genes account for less than half of the shortfall, and the remainder is unexplained. V and J calls and clone size follow that table, whereas D and trimming were derived from the DNA. The sample profile shows some 220,000 clones; around 87% of them were found once. The ten largest account for over 3% of the sample.

The data were obtained in a study of blood T cell repertoires in COVID-19 (dated by TCRdb to the early 2020s). Turning to the overall study: Samples covering the acute and convalescent phases of COVID-19 were provided by collaborators in the United States, Italy and Spain. A freely available public database, intended as a resource for researchers studying the immune response to SARS-CoV-2, is where the repertoires were released. Samples were obtained from the ongoing ImmuneRACE study (first 160 participants) and from approximately 1,200 subjects provided by 6 global collaborators. Nearly every sample came with metadata listing a de-identified subject ID, COVID-19 status, age in years and sex. The prospective study material was composed of cDNA or gDNA derived from T cells, B-cell-depleted T cells, or PBMCs. HLA class I and class II types, where available, came from metadata supplied by the sample provider rather than from assay-based typing. Subjects who had been exposed to COVID-19, were actively infected with it, or had recovered from it provided the deeply sampled blood TCRbeta repertoires that made up the dataset.

Broad study findings and their caveats: The quantity of clinical and demographic metadata differed by source and by participant and was supplied without curation.

In the germline V gene (reference sequence), CDR1 corresponds to MNHEY and CDR2 to SMNVEV. Ends trimmed: V by 5 bases, J by 11 bases; bases unmatched to a gene: 7. The CDR3 runs 14 amino acids, cysteine and phenylalanine included. Just CDR3 DNA is preserved here, 42 bases in frame from base 1. In the prospective study, participants were roughly 18 to 100 years old, resided in fewer than 25 geographic areas of the United States, and were enrolled through a virtual design. Cohort assignment in the prospective study relied on participant-reported clinical history from a screening survey and a study questionnaire. Each participant in the prospective study had whole blood, serum and a nasopharyngeal or oropharyngeal swab collected by mobile phlebotomists. Additional blood draws and questionnaires over an approximately 2-month period could optionally be provided by prospective study participants. Before DNA extraction, prospective study blood samples were shipped either frozen or at room temperature.

The sequenced sample was PBMCs or T cells enriched from blood (not recorded which). The V gene is TRBV27 and the J gene is TRBJ1-6; 9 central bases correspond to TRBD1. The sequence was collected from a woman aged 18-35 years in a cohort exposed to, infected with or recovered from COVID-19 (not recorded which). The DNA sequence reads TGTGCCAGCAGTCCCCGGGACAGGGTTACACCCCTCCACTTT. This codes for CASSPRDRVTPLHF.